Below, 19 T cell receptor beta chains from the same sample are listed, as sequenced in a study of cytomegalovirus exposure and HLA in healthy donors (dated by TCRdb to about 2017). Library preparation employed the immunoSEQ multiplex PCR assay. For the multiplex PCR, a mixture combining 60 forward primers for TCR Vbeta segments and 13 reverse primers for TCR Jbeta segments was used. The table was pulled from immuneACCESS by TCRdb, which kept in-frame rearrangements only. Such tables lose some clones; where checked, under half of the loss comes from unresolved V genes, and the rest has no known cause. A total of over 100,000 clones appear in this sample, about three quarters of them only once. The top ten constitute 3.3% of the sample. The sequenced sample was PBMCs. These receptor sequences come from a woman in her twenties or thirties in good health and CMV-seropositive.

The chain recombines TRBV7-9 with TRBJ2-3; possible D gene TRBD1, 6 bases. V was pared by 3 bases and J by 5 bases, with 12 bases between. CDR3 size: 14 residues. Germline loops: CDR1 SEHNR, CDR2 FQNEAQ (reference sequence). CDR3 bases: TGTGCCAGCAGCTTTTCGGCAGGGGTAGATACGCAGTATTTT. Translating gives CASSFSAGVDTQYF.

This sequence joins TRBV4-3 and TRBJ2-3, with D unresolved. The CDR3 runs to 16 residues. Trimming removed 0 bases from V and 0 bases from J, with 10 bases in between. Germline V gene sequence: CDR1 LGHNA, CDR2 YSLEER. The CDR3 bases are TGCGCCAGCAGCCAAGATTCAGGCTCTAGCACAGATACGCAGTATTTT. Protein: CASSQDSGSSTDTQYF.

The chain is built from TRBV7-6 and TRBJ1-1, with TRBD1 matching 11 bases. J was trimmed by 4 bases and V by 5 bases; bases with no gene match: 3. CDR1 and CDR2 (germline): SGHVS, FNYEAQ. This CDR3 comprises 14 residues. The CDR3 loop is CASSAGTGGTEAFF. The CDR3 DNA reads as TGTGCCAGCAGCGCGGGGACAGGGGGCACTGAAGCTTTCTTT. Combining the CDR3 with reference TRBV7-6 and TRBJ1-1 gives the whole variable domain GAGVSQSPRYKVTKRGQDVALRCDPISGHVSLYWYRQALGQGPEFLTYFNYEAQQDKSGLPNDRFSAERPEGSISTLTIQRTEQRDSAMYRCASSAGTGGTEAFFGQGTRLTVV.

This clone was observed a handful of times. V usage is TRBV30 and J usage is TRBJ2-5; a possible D gene is TRBD1 (5 bases). The CDR3 loop spans 13 amino acids. Germline V gene lookup returns CDR1 GTSNPN and CDR2 SVGIG (reference sequence). V lost 0 bases to trimming and J lost 4 bases, with 9 bases between them. The CDR3, as DNA: TGTGCCTGGAGTGTAAAGGGGTCAGAGACCCAGTACTTC. Protein: CAWSVKGSETQYF.

The chain uses TRBV9 and TRBJ1-1, with D maybe TRBD1 (5 bases). Trimming shortened V by 2 bases and J by 5 bases, and 16 bases separated the two germline ends. The CDR3 has 15 residues. CDR1 is SGDLS and CDR2 is YYNGEE in the germline V gene. The CDR3 is CASSVKGHGVTEAFF. In DNA form, the CDR3 reads TGTGCCAGCAGCGTCAAAGGACACGGAGTGACTGAAGCTTTCTTT.

The J gene is TRBJ1-3, the V gene TRBV7-9; D not certain. CDR3 length equals 14 residues. Trimming pared 5 bases from V and 1 base from J, leaving 9 bases between. Per germline, CDR1 SEHNR and CDR2 FQNEAQ (reference sequence). CDR3 loop: CASSATESGNTIYF. The DNA of the CDR3 is TGTGCCAGCAGCGCAACAGAGTCTGGAAACACCATATATTTT. Variable domain in full (rest from reference TRBV7-9 and TRBJ1-3): DTGVSQNPRHKITKRGQNVTFRCDPISEHNRLYWYRQTLGQGPEFLTYFQNEAQLEKSRLLSDRFSAERPKGSFSTLEIQRTEQGDSAMYLCASSATESGNTIYFGEGSWLTVV.

This chain joins TRBV11-1 and TRBJ2-3; 7 nucleotides line up with TRBD2. V shed 5 bases and J 8 bases; nucleotides not matched to a gene: 7. Germline assignment: CDR1 SGHAT and CDR2 FQDESV (reference sequence). The CDR3 has 13 amino acids. The CDR3 loop is CASSPRTRVTQYF. CDR3 nucleotide sequence: TGTGCCAGCAGCCCTAGGACTAGGGTTACGCAGTATTTT.

This clone occurred once. CDR3 nucleotides: TGTGCCAGCAGTAACCGACACACAGATACGCAGTATTTT. Translated, it gives CASSNRHTDTQYF. This chain links TRBV6-6 with TRBJ2-3, with unresolved D. The V gene lost 5 bases and the J gene lost 2 bases, with 8 bases spanning the gap. CDR1 and CDR2 (germline): MNHNY, SVGAGI (reference sequence). This CDR3 is built from 13 residues.

The chain couples TRBV4-2 to TRBJ2-1, with 11 nucleotides matching TRBD2. V was clipped by 0 bases and J by 5 bases; unmatched bases: 0. Per the germline V gene, CDR1 is LGHNA and CDR2 is YNFKEQ. CDR3 size: 15 residues. CDR3 residues: CASSQELAGDNEQFF. In DNA form, the CDR3 reads TGTGCCAGCAGCCAAGAACTAGCGGGGGACAATGAGCAGTTCTTC.

This chain links TRBV4-1 with TRBJ1-2, with D possibly TRBD1 on 5 matching bases. Germline V gene sequence: CDR1 MGHRA, CDR2 YSYEKL. This CDR3 has 14 residues. Between the trimmed V and J ends, which lost 3 bases and 1 base, there was a span of 9 bases. The CDR3 DNA is TGCGCCAGCAGCCATGACAGACGTAACTATGGCTACACCTTC. Residues: CASSHDRRNYGYTF.

The V gene is TRBV9, the J gene TRBJ2-3, with D possibly being TRBD2 (6 bases). Trimming pared 2 bases from V and 5 bases from J, leaving 15 bases between. Germline values: CDR1 SGDLS, CDR2 YYNGEE. CDR3 length: 15 amino acids. This chain's CDR3 is CASSVTSSWGDTQYF. The CDR3 DNA follows: TGTGCCAGCAGCGTGACTAGTTCGTGGGGAGATACGCAGTATTTT.

The chain joins TRBV25-1 to TRBJ2-7, with 7 bases aligning to TRBD1. The CDR3 loop spans 15 amino acids. CDR1 and CDR2 (germline): MGHDK, SYGVNS. Trimming at V came to 8 bases and at J to 2 bases, leaving 12 bases not matched to a gene. The CDR3 sequence: CASSGLGGQTYEQYF. The CDR3 bases are TGTGCCAGCTCCGGTCTAGGGGGACAGACCTACGAGCAGTACTTC.

The chain combines TRBV2 with TRBJ1-3; the D gene is possibly TRBD1 (5 bases). Germline CDR1 is SNHLY and CDR2 is FYNNEI. V lost 6 bases, J lost 4 bases, and 7 bases lay in between. The CDR3 spans 12 residues. CDR3 sequence reads: CASRTDGNTIYF. The CDR3 coding sequence is TGTGCCAGCAGGACAGACGGAAACACCATATATTTT.

This clone was seen only a few times. The V call is TRBV9, the J call TRBJ1-3; D gene uncertain. The CDR3 loop spans 15 amino acids. Per the germline V gene, CDR1 is SGDLS and CDR2 is YYNGEE. Trimming removed 3 bases from V and 0 bases from J, with 10 bases in between. The CDR3 is CASSDGRRSGNTIYF. The CDR3, as DNA: TGTGCCAGCAGCGACGGTCGCCGCTCTGGAAACACCATATATTTT.

The chain employs TRBV2 and TRBJ1-1; TRBD1 agrees at 8 bases. V lost 2 bases and J lost 5; bases outside the gene matches: 4. CDR1 and CDR2 (germline): SNHLY, FYNNEI. This CDR3 has 14 residues. Written as DNA, the CDR3 is TGTGCCAGCAGTGAACAGGGGGCGGGGACTGAAGCTTTCTTT. The encoded protein is CASSEQGAGTEAFF.

J is TRBJ2-5 and V is TRBV29-1, with 9 positions matching TRBD1. TRBJ2-7 explains the end of the DNA better; the J call may be wrong. This CDR3 spans 15 amino acids. The germline V gene encodes CDR1 SQVTM and CDR2 ANQGSEA. CDR3 DNA: TGCAGCGCCCTCTCCGGACAGGGGAGCTCCTACGAGCAGTACTTC. This sequence encodes CSALSGQGSSYEQYF.

The chain uses TRBV28 and TRBJ1-1; the match to TRBD1 covers 9 bases. The CDR3 loop spans 12 amino acids. Germline CDR1 is MDHEN and CDR2 is SYDVKM. J gave up 11 bases and V 5 bases, and 6 bases lay outside the gene matches. CDR3 sequence reads: CASSPIQGAAFF. The DNA for the CDR3 is TGTGCCAGCAGTCCAATACAGGGGGCGGCTTTCTTT.

In this sample, this clone turned up once. This sequence joins TRBV7-9 and TRBJ1-2, with unresolved D. CDR1 is SEHNR, CDR2 FQNEAQ, per germline (reference sequence). The CDR3 contains 14 residues. V shed 0 bases and J shed 4 bases, with 9 bases lying between them. CDR3 nucleotides: TGTGCCAGCAGCTTAGCGATTGGGCGCTATGGCTACACCTTC. Encoded protein: CASSLAIGRYGYTF.

V gene TRBV12-5 combines with J gene TRBJ1-6; D might be TRBD1 (5 bases). Germline V gene data show CDR1 as LGHNT and CDR2 as FRNRAP. The length of the CDR3 is 15 residues. V lost 0 bases, J lost 8 bases, and 11 bases lay in between. The chain's CDR3 is CASGLVPMGHSPLHF. The CDR3 DNA reads as TGTGCTAGTGGTTTGGTACCTATGGGGCATTCACCCCTCCACTTT.